The 30 T cell receptor beta chains reported below all come from one sample, sequenced in a study of human T cells and chemical hapten exposure. One entry per CDR3 protein results from TCRdb running MiXCR on the RACE reads. The data show tens of thousands of distinct CDR3 sequences, over 7.5% seen once. Time point of the sample: patch test 1, 2 weeks after DPC sensitization. The treatment was: therapeutic diphenylcyclopropenone sensitization with weekly scalp DPC. The sample here was whole blood, taken in connection with sensitization to the hapten diphenylcyclopropenone (DPC). The receptors stem from a middle-aged woman with alopecia areata. Some clones in this sample may be carry-over from other donors' samples.

The table lists this clonotype with many counts. This chain connects TRBV4-2 to TRBJ1-5; D is perhaps TRBD1 (6 bases). Germline CDR1 is LGHNA and CDR2 is YNFKEQ. Deletions cut 2 bases from V and 4 bases from J, with 12 bases between. This CDR3 comprises 15 residues. In nucleotides, the CDR3 is TGTGCCAGCAGCCAACCCGGAGGGGGGAATCAGCCCCAGCATTTT. Translated, it gives CASSQPGGGNQPQHF.

This clonotype appeared many times. The V call is TRBV30, the J call TRBJ2-2; D is unresolved. V lost 4 bases and J lost 5, with 11 bases in between. Germline V lookup: CDR1 GTSNPN, CDR2 SVGIG (reference sequence). The CDR3 sequence is 13 residues long. CDR3: CAWNPLRTGELFF. The CDR3 DNA reads TGTGCCTGGAATCCACTCCGAACCGGGGAGCTGTTTTTT.

In its sample, this clonotype was seen many times. The chain has TRBV20-1 and TRBJ1-2; D gene ambiguous. Germline V CDR1 and CDR2: DFQATT, SNEGSKA (reference sequence). V lost 6 bases to trimming and J lost 3 bases, with 5 bases between them. The CDR3 covers 10 residues. CDR3 sequence (DNA): TGCAGTGCCCGAGACTATGGCTACACCTTC. Protein: CSARDYGYTF.

This clonotype was seen many times. The V and J genes are TRBV7-2 and TRBJ1-2; no clear D gene. Germline V CDR1 and CDR2: SGHTA, FQGNSA. The CDR3 length is 14 residues. V dropped 3 bases and J dropped 8 bases, with 16 bases sitting between them. The CDR3 DNA is TGTGCCAGCAGCTTGAGCGGGCGGACGAGAGGCTACACCTTC. This codes for CASSLSGRTRGYTF.

The rearrangement links TRBV14 to TRBJ2-1, with D uncertain. Trimming left V 0 bases short and J 2 bases short, with 11 bases between. CDR3 size: 16 residues. From germline, CDR1 is SGHDN and CDR2 FVKESK. DNA of the CDR3: TGTGCCAGCAGCCAAGATTGGGGTATCACCTACAATGAGCAGTTCTTC. This sequence encodes CASSQDWGITYNEQFF.

This clonotype showed up many times. This rearrangement joins TRBV7-9 to TRBJ2-1; D gene ambiguous. Trimming left V 8 bases short and J 8 bases short, with 22 bases between. The CDR3 is 15 amino acids. Germline V gene data show CDR1 as SEHNR and CDR2 as FQNEAQ (reference sequence). CDR3 bases: TGTGCCAGCTCGCTGGCGGAAACAAGGGTCGATGAGCAGTTCTTC. Encoded protein: CASSLAETRVDEQFF.

This clonotype showed up just a few times. This chain uses TRBV5-1 with TRBJ2-4; D possibly corresponds to TRBD2 (6 bases). The V end lost 7 bases, the J end lost 6 bases, and 17 bases lay between the germline ends. The CDR3 runs 14 residues. Germline V gene data show CDR1 as SGHRS and CDR2 as YFSETQ. CDR3 amino acids: CASSPYGGTNIQYF. The CDR3 DNA is TGCGCCAGCTCCCCGTATGGGGGGACAAACATTCAGTACTTC. The complete variable domain, with remaining parts taken from reference TRBV5-1 and TRBJ2-4, reads KAGVTQTPRYLIKTRGQQVTLSCSPISGHRSVSWYQQTPGQGLQFLFEYFSETQRNKGNFPGRFSGRQFSNSRSEMNVSTLELGDSALYLCASSPYGGTNIQYFGAGTRLSVL.

Many counts were recorded for this clonotype. The rearrangement joins TRBV11-2 to TRBJ2-3; D is unresolved. Germline V gene lookup returns CDR1 SGHAT and CDR2 FQNNGV. V was clipped by 5 bases and J by 5 bases, with 14 bases between them. The CDR3 runs to 14 residues. CDR3: CASSRTPAVDTQYF. CDR3 nucleotide sequence: TGTGCCAGCAGCCGCACCCCAGCTGTAGATACGCAGTATTTT. The full variable domain, rest sourced from reference TRBV11-2 and TRBJ2-3, is EAGVAQSPRYKIIEKRQSVAFWCNPISGHATLYWYQQILGQGPKLLIQFQNNGVVDDSQLPKDRFSAERLKGVDSTLKIQPAKLEDSAVYLCASSRTPAVDTQYFGPGTRLTVL.

The chain couples TRBV20-1 to TRBJ2-3; 8 bases agree with TRBD2. The CDR3 is made up of 14 amino acids. Germline CDR1 is DFQATT and CDR2 is SNEGSKA (reference sequence). Germline trimming cut 1 base from V and 5 bases from J; bases unmatched to any gene: 5. The CDR3 DNA reads TGCAGTGCTAGAGCGGGGGGGAAGGTAGATACGCAGTATTTT. Amino acid sequence: CSARAGGKVDTQYF.

The V call is TRBV5-4, the J call TRBJ2-5; D is possibly TRBD1 (6 bases). The CDR3 consists of 15 residues. CDR1 SGHNT and CDR2 YYREEE come from the germline V gene (reference sequence). Deletions cut 4 bases from V and 3 bases from J, with 16 bases between. CDR3 DNA: TGTGCCAGCAGCAACGCCGGGACAAACGAAGAGACCCAGTACTTC. Its protein is CASSNAGTNEETQYF.

The sample holds a few counts of this clonotype. The V call is TRBV20-1, the J call TRBJ2-2, with a weak D call TRBD1 (6 bases). Germline CDR1 is DFQATT and CDR2 is SNEGSKA (reference sequence). CDR3 length equals 12 residues. V was cut by 5 bases and J by 5 bases, with 9 bases left in between. The CDR3 protein is CSAQQGTGELFF. The DNA of the CDR3 is TGCAGTGCTCAACAGGGAACCGGGGAGCTGTTTTTT.

This clonotype was recorded many times. This chain joins TRBV4-1 and TRBJ2-1; 14 bases are shared with TRBD2. The CDR3 is 19 residues long. CDR1 is MGHRA, CDR2 YSYEKL, per germline. The ends lost 3 bases at V and 1 base at J; junction bases unmatched: 8. CDR3 loop: CASSHPRTSGGKSYNEQFF. CDR3 DNA: TGCGCCAGCAGCCACCCAAGGACTAGCGGGGGGAAGTCCTACAATGAGCAGTTCTTC.

This clonotype was seen only a few times. The V gene is TRBV20-1, the J gene TRBJ1-3; D remains unclear. With 3 bases removed from V and 3 bases from J, the gap between germline ends came to 12 bases. CDR3 size: 14 residues. The V gene's germline CDR1 is DFQATT and CDR2 SNEGSKA (reference sequence). CDR3 in amino acids: CSASRTEFGNTIYF. CDR3 nucleotide sequence: TGCAGTGCTAGCCGAACAGAATTTGGAAACACCATATATTTT.

This clonotype occurred many times. The chain recombines TRBV29-1 with TRBJ1-1; D possibly corresponds to TRBD1 (5 bases). Trimming pared 6 bases from V and 5 bases from J, leaving 13 bases between. Germline V gives CDR1 SQVTM, CDR2 ANQGSEA. This CDR3 region has 12 residues. CDR3: CSVGQEGTEAFF. CDR3 DNA sequence: TGCAGCGTCGGGCAAGAGGGGACTGAAGCTTTCTTT.

This clonotype showed up many times. V is TRBV6-6 and J is TRBJ2-3, with 8 bases fitting TRBD1. J was trimmed by 3 bases and V by 6 bases; bases with no gene match: 5. Germline V gives CDR1 MNHNY, CDR2 SVGAGI (reference sequence). The CDR3 length is 14 residues. CDR3 in amino acids: CASSPGQETDTQYF. The CDR3 DNA follows: TGTGCCAGCAGCCCGGGACAGGAGACAGATACGCAGTATTTT.

This clonotype was counted ten times or more. The J gene is TRBJ1-2, the V gene TRBV3-1; no firm D call. Germline V gives CDR1 LGHDT, CDR2 YNNKEL (reference sequence). V was trimmed by 4 bases and J by 7 bases, leaving 16 bases between them. The CDR3 is 14 amino acids. The CDR3 bases are TGTGCCAGCAGCCCACGATCGGCTGAAAGTGGCTACACCTTC. Encoded protein: CASSPRSAESGYTF. Variable domain in full (rest from reference TRBV3-1 and TRBJ1-2): DTAVSQTPKYLVTQMGNDKSIKCEQNLGHDTMYWYKQDSKKFLKIMFSYNNKELIINETVPNRFSPKSPDKAHLNLHINSLELGDSAVYFCASSPRSAESGYTFGSGTRLTVV.

This rearrangement joins TRBV12-3 or TRBV12-4 to TRBJ1-1, with D unresolved. The germline V and J ends were trimmed by 1 base and 8 bases, with 8 bases remaining between them. The CDR3 has 12 amino acids. This chain's CDR3 is CASSLEDPEAFF. CDR3 sequence (DNA): TGTGCCAGCAGTTTAGAAGATCCCGAAGCTTTCTTT.

V usage is TRBV9 and J usage is TRBJ2-7; perhaps TRBD2 as D (5 bases). The germline V and J ends were trimmed by 10 bases and 0 bases, with 11 bases remaining between them. This CDR3 comprises 12 residues. The germline V gene encodes CDR1 SGDLS and CDR2 YYNGEE. CDR3 sequence (DNA): TGTGCCGGACCCGAGGGCTCCTACGAGCAGTACTTC. The encoded protein is CAGPEGSYEQYF.

In its sample, this clonotype was seen many times. V and J are TRBV4-1 and TRBJ1-1; D is ambiguous. Germline CDR1 MGHRA, CDR2 YSYEKL. Trimming took off 4 bases at V and 5 bases at J, with 11 bases between the two ends. CDR3 size: 13 residues. The CDR3, as DNA: TGCGCCAGCAGCCTTTCCCGAGGGACTGAAGCTTTCTTT. This sequence encodes CASSLSRGTEAFF.

This clonotype was counted many times. V is TRBV3-1 and J is TRBJ1-1; D is ambiguous. The germline V and J ends were trimmed by 1 base and 1 base, with 4 bases remaining between them. The CDR3 has 13 residues. CDR1 and CDR2 (germline): LGHDT, YNNKEL (reference sequence). The CDR3 DNA reads TGTGCCAGCAGCCAAGTAGGGAACACTGAAGCTTTCTTT. Translation gives CASSQVGNTEAFF. Using reference TRBV3-1 and TRBJ1-1 for the parts outside the CDR3, the full variable domain is DTAVSQTPKYLVTQMGNDKSIKCEQNLGHDTMYWYKQDSKKFLKIMFSYNNKELIINETVPNRFSPKSPDKAHLNLHINSLELGDSAVYFCASSQVGNTEAFFGQGTRLTVV.

This clonotype was found many times. The chain employs TRBV14 and TRBJ1-6; 8 bases line up with TRBD1. This CDR3 region has 15 residues. Germline V gene lookup returns CDR1 SGHDN and CDR2 FVKESK. The V and J ends lost 4 bases and 8 bases, in that order; junction bases with no gene match: 7. The CDR3 spells CASSRHRGKDSPLHF. In nucleotides, the CDR3 is TGTGCCAGCAGCCGCCACAGGGGGAAAGATTCACCCCTCCACTTT.

This clonotype was recorded many times. The chain couples TRBV7-9 to TRBJ2-3, with TRBD2 matching 9 bases. The junction had 12 bases not matched to a gene; V was cut back by 2 bases and J by 3 bases. The CDR3 sequence is 18 residues long. Germline CDR1 is SEHNR and CDR2 is FQNEAQ (reference sequence). The CDR3: CASSLIPGLAGRTDTQYF. CDR3 DNA: TGTGCCAGCAGCTTAATTCCTGGGCTAGCGGGGAGGACAGATACGCAGTATTTT.

This chain uses TRBV5-1 with TRBJ1-2, with 8 bases that match TRBD1. Per germline, CDR1 SGHRS and CDR2 YFSETQ. The CDR3 sequence is 15 residues long. The J segment lost 7 bases and the V segment lost 1 base, leaving 9 bases of the junction unmatched. The CDR3 region is CASSLRSGGETGYTF. The CDR3 DNA sequence: TGCGCCAGCAGCTTGAGGTCAGGGGGCGAGACTGGCTACACCTTC.

The CDR3 sequence: CASSLKRGQETQYF. The CDR3 nucleotides are TGTGCCAGCAGTTTAAAACGGGGGCAAGAGACCCAGTACTTC. The chain joins TRBV12-3 or TRBV12-4 to TRBJ2-5; D may be TRBD2 (6 bases). This CDR3 spans 14 amino acids. Between the trimmed V and J ends, which lost 2 bases and 2 bases, there was a span of 9 bases.

This clonotype was detected many times. The chain has TRBV18 and TRBJ2-2, with TRBD2 as a possible D gene (6 bases). Germline CDR1 reads KGHSH; CDR2 reads LQKENI. The CDR3 consists of 17 residues. Trimming stripped 2 bases from V and 5 bases from J, with 18 bases between. CDR3 in amino acids: CASSPSGVADWTGELFF. In DNA, the CDR3 is TGTGCCAGCTCACCAAGTGGGGTAGCGGATTGGACCGGGGAGCTGTTTTTT.

The gene calls are TRBV5-6 and TRBJ1-1; D is uncertain. With 6 bases removed from V and 4 bases from J, the gap between germline ends came to 10 bases. Per the germline V gene, CDR1 is SGHDT and CDR2 is YYEEEE. The CDR3 contains 12 residues. The CDR3 nucleotides are TGTGCCAGCAACCGGGAGGGCACTGAAGCTTTCTTT. Residues: CASNREGTEAFF.

The chain combines TRBV7-7 with TRBJ2-3; D is ambiguous. This CDR3 is built from 15 residues. Trimming took off 1 base at V and 0 bases at J, with 8 bases between the two ends. Germline CDR1 and CDR2: SSHAT and FNYEAQ (reference sequence). CDR3 sequence: CASSLGLGSTDTQYF. The CDR3 bases are TGTGCCAGCAGCTTAGGTCTTGGAAGCACAGATACGCAGTATTTT.

In this sample, this clonotype turned up a few times. The gene calls are TRBV20-1 and TRBJ2-2; TRBD1 aligns across 7 bases. V gave up 0 bases and J gave up 4 bases; unmatched junction bases: 14. Germline loops: CDR1 DFQATT, CDR2 SNEGSKA (reference sequence). CDR3 size: 18 residues. CDR3 amino acids: CSARDGRRDRAGTGELFF. CDR3 nucleotides: TGCAGTGCTAGAGATGGAAGACGTGACAGGGCGGGCACCGGGGAGCTGTTTTTT.

This clonotype was seen more than once but under ten times. The chain employs TRBV20-1 and TRBJ1-2; TRBD1 agrees at 12 bases. CDR3 length: 14 amino acids. V shed 6 bases, J shed 4 bases, and the junction held 6 bases outside the gene matches. Germline V lookup: CDR1 DFQATT, CDR2 SNEGSKA (reference sequence). CDR3 nucleotide sequence: TGCAGTGCAGATGGGACAGGGGGCAGCTATGGCTACACCTTC. It encodes CSADGTGGSYGYTF.

This clonotype came up many times. The chain employs TRBV15 and TRBJ2-2; possibly TRBD2 for D (6 bases). The germline V and J ends were trimmed by 4 bases and 4 bases, with 10 bases remaining between them. CDR1 is LNHNV and CDR2 is YYDKDF in the germline V gene (reference sequence). This CDR3 region has 14 residues. CDR3 bases: TGTGCCACCAGCACCGGGGAGGCCACCGGGGAGCTGTTTTTT. Protein sequence: CATSTGEATGELFF.